This is a list of T cell receptor beta chains from one sample in a study of blood T cell repertoires in COVID-19. Sequenced by immunoSEQ multiplex PCR; TCRdb stores in-frame clones only, minus some. Of fewer than 200,000 clones in the sample, more than 85% were seen once. The sequenced sample consisted of PBMCs or T cells enriched from blood (not recorded which). The receptors derive from a woman aged 40 to 55 in a cohort exposed to, infected with or recovered from COVID-19 (not recorded which). Both conserved end residues are part of each CDR3. The D gene is left open where the match is weak. Expanded clones are given a class, and other clones once, few, many or no size at all.

j_call d_call clone_size v_call cdr3_aa cdr3_nt
TRBJ2-1 . . TRBV21-1 CASGEQGSEQFF TGTGCCAGCGGGGAACAGGGCTCCGAGCAGTTCTTC
TRBJ1-3 TRBD1 . TRBV5-1 CASSGTGPGNTIYF TGCGCCAGCAGCGGGACAGGGCCTGGAAACACCATATATTTT
TRBJ2-5 . . TRBV7-2 CASSSTGPRETQYF TGTGCCAGCAGTTCCACAGGACCGCGGGAGACCCAGTACTTC
TRBJ1-5 . few TRBV7-9 CASSPEGGRNQPQHF TGTGCCAGCAGCCCTGAGGGGGGGCGAAATCAGCCCCAGCATTTT
TRBJ1-1 . . TRBV5-1 CASSLAPSGQPYFMNTEAFF TGCGCCAGCAGCTTGGCCCCCTCTGGACAGCCTTACTTCATGAACACTGAAGCTTTCTTT
TRBJ2-1 TRBD1 . TRBV7-2 CASSFDRGVDEQFF TGTGCCAGCAGCTTCGACAGGGGGGTGGATGAGCAGTTCTTC
TRBJ2-3 TRBD2 . TRBV7-6 CASSRKRLAGVGEGSTDTQYF TGTGCCAGCAGCCGCAAACGACTAGCGGGAGTTGGAGAGGGTAGCACAGATACGCAGTATTTT
TRBJ1-2 TRBD1 . TRBV4-3 CASSQDQARGQDTNYGYTF TGCGCCAGCAGCCAAGATCAGGCGAGGGGACAGGACACAAACTATGGCTACACCTTC
TRBJ2-7 . . TRBV2 CASSVNSLYSPYEQYF TGTGCCAGCAGCGTAAACAGCCTATATTCCCCCTACGAGCAGTACTTC
TRBJ2-1 TRBD2 . TRBV3-1/TRBV3-2 CASSQDRASGSLEQFF TGTGCCAGCAGCCAAGATAGGGCTAGCGGGAGTCTTGAGCAGTTCTTC
TRBJ2-5 TRBD1 . TRBV7-7 CASRADQGAETQYF TGTGCCAGCAGAGCCGACCAGGGGGCGGAGACCCAGTACTTC
TRBJ1-3 . . TRBV7-9 CASSTGTGNTIYF TGTGCCAGCAGTACAGGGACCGGAAACACCATATATTTT
TRBJ2-1 TRBD2 . TRBV4-1 CASSPHPGLDYNEQFF TGCGCCAGCAGCCCCCATCCGGGACTAGATTACAATGAGCAGTTCTTC
TRBJ1-5 . . TRBV19 CASSMRRVSEPQHF TGTGCCAGTAGTATGAGGAGGGTTTCCGAGCCCCAGCATTTT
TRBJ2-1 TRBD2 . TRBV9 CASSPGLAGGPSSYNEQFF TGTGCCAGCAGCCCAGGGTTAGCGGGAGGGCCCAGCTCCTACAATGAGCAGTTCTTC
TRBJ1-1 TRBD1 once TRBV11-2 CASSPDRGEAEAFF TGTGCCAGCAGCCCGGACAGGGGAGAGGCTGAAGCTTTCTTT
TRBJ2-3 TRBD1 . TRBV7-9 CASSLGRQGISTDTQYF TGTGCCAGCAGCTTAGGGAGACAGGGGATAAGCACAGATACGCAGTATTTT
TRBJ1-3 . . TRBV28 CASSLPRAGNTIYF TGTGCCAGCAGTTTACCCAGGGCTGGAAACACCATATATTTT
TRBJ2-7 TRBD1 . TRBV2 CASSPLGQGDSYEQYF TGTGCCAGCAGTCCCCTAGGACAGGGGGACTCCTACGAGCAGTACTTC
TRBJ2-7 TRBD2 few TRBV20-1 CSASWASGSSYEQYF TGCAGTGCTAGTTGGGCTAGCGGGAGCTCCTACGAGCAGTACTTC
TRBJ2-5 . . TRBV9 CASSVPGLQETQYF TGTGCCAGCAGCGTCCCGGGTCTCCAAGAGACCCAGTACTTC
TRBJ2-1 TRBD2 once TRBV10-1 CASSERASGMGNEQFF TGCGCCAGCAGTGAAAGGGCTAGCGGAATGGGCAATGAGCAGTTCTTC
TRBJ2-7 TRBD2 few TRBV14 CASSHRAGLYEQYF TGTGCCAGCAGCCACAGAGCGGGACTCTACGAGCAGTACTTC
TRBJ1-1 . . TRBV9 CASSVGRQEAFF TGTGCCAGCAGCGTAGGTAGACAAGAAGCTTTCTTT
TRBJ2-7 . . TRBV10-2 CASSESPNNYEQYF TGCGCCAGCAGTGAGTCGCCTAATAACTACGAGCAGTACTTC
TRBJ1-1 TRBD1 . TRBV6-4 CASSELHYATGDRVNTEAFF TGTGCCAGCAGTGAACTCCATTACGCGACAGGGGATCGGGTGAACACTGAAGCTTTCTTT
TRBJ1-2 . . TRBV18 CASSPSLDSSSHYGYTF TGTGCCAGCTCACCATCGCTGGACAGTTCTTCCCACTATGGCTACACCTTC
TRBJ2-7 TRBD2 . TRBV9 CASSVGAGINEQYF TGTGCCAGCAGCGTGGGAGCGGGGATCAACGAGCAGTACTTC
TRBJ2-7 . . TRBV4-1 CASSLKDSASYEQYF TGCGCCAGCAGCCTTAAGGACAGTGCATCCTACGAGCAGTACTTC
TRBJ1-6 TRBD1 . TRBV30 CAWRQGTYNSPLHF TGTGCCTGGCGACAGGGGACCTATAATTCACCCCTCCACTTT
TRBJ2-1 . . TRBV4-3 CASSPRERAFSEQFF TGCGCCAGCAGCCCCCGGGAGCGGGCATTCAGTGAGCAGTTCTTC
TRBJ1-2 TRBD1 . TRBV19 CASRIGTGERLRYGYTF TGTGCCAGTAGAATCGGGACAGGGGAAAGGTTGCGCTATGGCTACACCTTC
TRBJ1-2 . . TRBV2 CASSEAPGFVGGYTF TGTGCCAGCAGTGAAGCGCCAGGGTTTGTTGGTGGCTACACCTTC
TRBJ2-1 TRBD2 . TRBV6-2/TRBV6-3 CASSYSISGSKNEQFF TGTGCCAGCAGTTACTCGATTAGCGGGAGCAAAAATGAGCAGTTCTTC
TRBJ1-2 . . TRBV3-1/TRBV3-2 CASQGSDPSYGYTF TGTGCCAGCCAGGGCTCTGACCCTTCGTATGGCTACACCTTC
TRBJ2-3 . . TRBV6-5 CASTRTGGGDTQYF TGTGCCAGCACCCGGACGGGGGGCGGAGATACGCAGTATTTT
TRBJ2-7 . few TRBV11-2 CASSLTIGGDEQYF TGTGCCAGCAGCTTAACAATAGGGGGGGACGAGCAGTACTTC
TRBJ2-7 TRBD1 . TRBV27 CAGTGGSCSYEQYF TGTGCGGGGACAGGAGGGAGCTGCTCCTACGAGCAGTACTTC
TRBJ2-7 TRBD2 . TRBV5-1 CASRTGTLGTSGGFYEQYF TGCGCCAGCAGGACCGGGACCCTTGGGACTAGCGGGGGGTTCTACGAGCAGTACTTC
TRBJ2-6 . . TRBV5-1 CASSYRTSGANVLTF TGCGCCAGCAGCTACCGGACAAGTGGGGCCAACGTCCTGACTTTC
TRBJ1-5 . . TRBV5-4 CASSFWGGSQPQHF TGTGCCAGCAGCTTTTGGGGGGGCTCTCAGCCCCAGCATTTT
TRBJ1-5 . few TRBV2 CASVRESGNQPQHF TGTGCCAGCGTCCGGGAAAGTGGCAATCAGCCCCAGCATTTT
TRBJ2-3 . few TRBV11-2 CASSLGGGPDTQYF TGTGCCAGCAGCCTCGGAGGGGGCCCGGATACGCAGTATTTT
TRBJ2-7 TRBD2 . TRBV5-4 CASSGGDLAQNYEQYF TGTGCCAGCAGCGGGGGGGACCTAGCGCAGAACTACGAGCAGTACTTC
TRBJ2-2 TRBD1 . TRBV9 CASSPTGGVTGELFF TGTGCCAGCAGTCCGACAGGGGGAGTTACCGGGGAGCTGTTTTTT
TRBJ2-5 TRBD2 once TRBV6-2/TRBV6-3 CASSRLALLGETQYF TGTGCCAGCAGCCGACTAGCTCTCTTAGGAGAGACCCAGTACTTC